Reported below is one TCR beta chain. The source of the sample is a study of T cell responses to AZD1222 COVID-19 vaccine. Profiling relied on immunoSEQ multiplex PCR, and the TCRdb table lists in-frame clones only, not all of them. The data show 110,000 or so clones, 86% seen once. The CDR3 contains 15 residues. V dropped 7 bases and J dropped 6; count of bases not matched to a gene: 7. Looked up from germline, CDR1 is MNHEY and CDR2 is SVGAGI. The material was peripheral blood, obtained 28 days after the second AZD1222 dose. The clonotype comes from an adult who received the AZD1222 COVID-19 vaccine. The chain has TRBV6-5 and TRBJ2-1; 12 nucleotides align to TRBD1. The CDR3 DNA is TGTGCCAGCACTCGGGACAGGGGGCCAGGCAATGAGCAGTTCTTC. It specifies CASTRDRGPGNEQFF.